Shown below are 17 T cell receptor beta chains from a single sample sequenced in a study of OX40 agonist ivuxolimab in advanced cancers. Only in-frame clones appear in the TCRdb table, and some are missing; sequencing was by immunoSEQ multiplex PCR. The data hold about 69,000 clones, with roughly 87% observed a single time. The source was CD4+ or CD8+ T cells sorted from blood, collected in a trial of the OX40 agonist ivuxolimab. Receptors originate from an adult with an advanced solid tumor such as melanoma, head and neck, liver or kidney cancer.

V gene TRBV27 combines with J gene TRBJ1-6; D remains unclear. The germline V gene has CDR1 MNHEY and CDR2 SMNVEV (reference sequence). This CDR3 comprises 14 residues. Trimming pared 8 bases from V and 6 bases from J, leaving 14 bases between. The CDR3, as DNA: TGTGCCAGCCGAGGTAGTGGGGTTAATTCACCCCTCCACTTT. The encoded protein is CASRGSGVNSPLHF.

The V and J genes are TRBV10-1 and TRBJ2-1; D could derive from TRBD1 or TRBD2 (5 bases each). The germline CDR1 and CDR2 sequences are WNHNN and SYGVQD (reference sequence). CDR3 length: 14 residues. Trimming cost V 6 bases and J 6 bases, with 15 bases left between them. The CDR3 spells CASSRTPGGNEQFF. CDR3 nucleotides: TGCGCCAGCAGCCGGACACCTGGGGGCAATGAGCAGTTCTTC.

In this sample, this clone turned up a few times. J is TRBJ1-5 and V is TRBV30, with a possible D match to TRBD1 (6 bases). The CDR3 is 14 amino acids. Trimming took off 0 bases at V and 9 bases at J, with 15 bases between the two ends. CDR1 is GTSNPN, CDR2 SVGIG, per germline (reference sequence). CDR3 loop: CAWSVGRGRAPQHF. The CDR3 region has the DNA TGTGCCTGGAGTGTAGGCAGGGGTAGGGCGCCCCAGCATTTT.

The rearrangement links TRBV28 to TRBJ1-2; D remains unclear. This CDR3 is built from 13 residues. V lost 2 bases, J lost 1 base, and 5 bases lay in between. Germline V gives CDR1 MDHEN, CDR2 SYDVKM. The DNA of the CDR3 is TGTGCCAGCAGTTTAATCCTTAACTATGGCTACACCTTC. This codes for CASSLILNYGYTF.

The chain couples TRBV27 to TRBJ2-3, with 7 bases matching TRBD1. In germline, CDR1 is MNHEY, CDR2 SMNVEV (reference sequence). This CDR3 contains 14 residues. Trimming took 6 bases from V and 0 from J; bases not matched to a gene: 3. CDR3 DNA sequence: TGTGCCAGCAGGAGACAGGGAAGCACAGATACGCAGTATTTT. Protein product: CASRRQGSTDTQYF.

This rearrangement joins TRBV7-9 to TRBJ2-5; D is perhaps TRBD1 (5 bases). The CDR3 has 14 amino acids. Between the trimmed V and J ends, which lost 4 bases and 2 bases, there was a span of 11 bases. Per germline, CDR1 SEHNR and CDR2 FQNEAQ (reference sequence). CDR3 region: CASSSKGPQETQYF. CDR3 nucleotide sequence: TGTGCCAGCAGCTCCAAGGGGCCTCAAGAGACCCAGTACTTC.

The V gene is TRBV6-1, the J gene TRBJ1-5; D remains unclear. Germline lookup yields CDR1 MNHNS and CDR2 SASEGT. The CDR3 has 16 amino acids. V shed 1 base and J shed 3 bases, with 13 bases lying between them. CDR3 loop: CASSEDVRLFNQPQHF. The CDR3, as DNA: TGTGCCAGCAGTGAAGACGTCAGACTTTTCAATCAGCCCCAGCATTTT.

This sequence joins TRBV19 and TRBJ2-2; D possibly corresponds to TRBD2 (5 bases). Germline values: CDR1 LNHDA, CDR2 SQIVND (reference sequence). CDR3 size: 14 residues. The V end was cut by 7 bases, the J end by 4 bases, with 13 bases between. CDR3 DNA sequence: TGTGCCAGTAACGGGATCGCGGGCACCGGGGAGCTGTTTTTT. Translating gives CASNGIAGTGELFF.

The chain is built from TRBV28 and TRBJ2-6; D might be TRBD1 (5 bases). CDR3 length equals 15 residues. Germline V gene sequence: CDR1 MDHEN, CDR2 SYDVKM. Trimming shortened V by 6 bases and J by 0 bases, and 9 bases separated the two germline ends. CDR3 nucleotides: TGTGCCAGCAGCCGAGACAGCTCTGGGGCCAACGTCCTGACTTTC. Translating gives CASSRDSSGANVLTF.

This chain uses TRBV4-1 with TRBJ1-1; D is perhaps TRBD1 (5 bases). Germline lookup yields CDR1 MGHRA and CDR2 YSYEKL. Between the trimmed V and J ends, which lost 3 bases and 13 bases, there was a span of 24 bases. This CDR3 region has 15 residues. CDR3 loop: CASSQDLRGLAVVFF. CDR3 DNA sequence: TGCGCCAGCAGCCAGGACCTGAGGGGACTCGCCGTGGTTTTCTTT.

This chain joins TRBV2 and TRBJ2-5, with D possibly TRBD1 on 6 matching bases. With 6 bases removed from V and 2 bases from J, the gap between germline ends came to 10 bases. This CDR3 has 13 residues. The germline gives CDR1 SNHLY, CDR2 FYNNEI. CDR3 sequence reads: CASSRDNQETQYF. As DNA, the CDR3 is TGTGCCAGCAGCCGGGACAATCAAGAGACCCAGTACTTC.

The rearrangement links TRBV6-5 to TRBJ2-5, with 7 bases fitting TRBD2. Trimming took 2 bases from V and 3 from J; bases not matched to a gene: 3. The CDR3 consists of 14 residues. Germline V lookup: CDR1 MNHEY, CDR2 SVGAGI. The CDR3 sequence is CASSYGGGEETQYF. CDR3 in DNA: TGTGCCAGCAGTTACGGCGGGGGAGAAGAGACCCAGTACTTC.

This sequence joins TRBV7-2 and TRBJ2-7; the D is unclear. Germline lookup yields CDR1 SGHTA and CDR2 FQGNSA. There are 13 residues in the CDR3. Deletions cut 2 bases from V and 4 bases from J, with 9 bases between. The CDR3 nucleotides read TGTGCCAGCAGCTTAAATCGTGTGTACGAGCAGTACTTC. The encoded protein is CASSLNRVYEQYF.

The rearrangement uses TRBV7-3 and TRBJ1-1; D may be TRBD1 (6 bases). Trimming stripped 5 bases from V and 4 bases from J, with 17 bases between. Germline V lookup: CDR1 SGHTA, CDR2 FQGTGA. The CDR3 spans 15 residues. The CDR3: CASSPGTGFGTEAFF. Written as DNA, the CDR3 is TGTGCCAGCAGCCCCGGCACAGGGTTTGGCACTGAAGCTTTCTTT. The whole variable domain, filled in from reference TRBV7-3 and TRBJ1-1, reads GAGVSQTPSNKVTEKGKYVELRCDPISGHTALYWYRQSLGQGPEFLIYFQGTGAADDSGLPNDRFFAVRPEGSVSTLKIQRTERGDSAVYLCASSPGTGFGTEAFFGQGTRLTVV.

The chain links TRBV7-6 to TRBJ1-5, with D hard to call. Germline values: CDR1 SGHVS, CDR2 FNYEAQ. CDR3 length equals 16 residues. Trimming stripped 1 base from V and 6 bases from J, with 16 bases between. The CDR3 DNA reads as TGTGCCAGCAGCTTAGGGGTTGCCGGTTCCGGTCAGCCCCAGCATTTT. It specifies CASSLGVAGSGQPQHF.

The chain couples TRBV16 to TRBJ2-3; tentative D call: TRBD1 (6 bases). V lost 2 bases to trimming and J lost 3 bases, with 6 bases between them. The germline CDR1 and CDR2 sequences are KGHSY and FQNENV. CDR3 length equals 13 residues. CDR3 sequence reads: CASSQQGTDTQYF. The CDR3 DNA sequence: TGTGCCAGCAGCCAACAGGGGACAGATACGCAGTATTTT.

The gene calls are TRBV11-1 and TRBJ1-2; D possibly corresponds to TRBD1 (6 bases). The germline CDR1 and CDR2 sequences are SGHAT and FQDESV (reference sequence). The ends were cut back, 6 bases at V and 3 bases at J, with 23 bases in the middle. CDR3 length: 17 amino acids. The CDR3 coding sequence is TGTGCCAGCAGTTCGTCCTCTTCACTACGGACAGACTATGGCTACACCTTC. It is translated as CASSSSSSLRTDYGYTF. The full variable domain, its missing parts supplied by reference TRBV11-1 and TRBJ1-2, is EAEVAQSPRYKITEKSQAVAFWCDPISGHATLYWYRQILGQGPELLVQFQDESVVDDSQLPKDRFSAERLKGVDSTLKIQPAELGDSAMYLCASSSSSSLRTDYGYTFGSGTRLTVV.